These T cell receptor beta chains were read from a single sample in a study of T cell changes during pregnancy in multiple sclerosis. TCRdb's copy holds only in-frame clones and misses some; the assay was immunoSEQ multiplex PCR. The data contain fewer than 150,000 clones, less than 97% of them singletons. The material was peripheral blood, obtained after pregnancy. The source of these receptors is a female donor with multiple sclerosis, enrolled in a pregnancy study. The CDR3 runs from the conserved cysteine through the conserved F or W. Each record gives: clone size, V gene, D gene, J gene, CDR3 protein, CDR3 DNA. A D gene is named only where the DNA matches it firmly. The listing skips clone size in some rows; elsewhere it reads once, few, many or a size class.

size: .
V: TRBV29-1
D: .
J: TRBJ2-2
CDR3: CSVGPEGPGELFF
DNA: TGCAGCGTTGGGCCGGAGGGGCCCGGGGAGCTGTTTTTT

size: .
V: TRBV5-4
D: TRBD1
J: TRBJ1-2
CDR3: CASSFLTGKAGYTF
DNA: TGTGCCAGCAGCTTTTTGACAGGGAAGGCTGGCTACACCTTC

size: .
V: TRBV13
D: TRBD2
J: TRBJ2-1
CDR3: CASSELGLAGTYNEQFF
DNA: TGTGCCAGCAGCGAACTTGGACTAGCGGGAACCTACAATGAGCAGTTCTTC

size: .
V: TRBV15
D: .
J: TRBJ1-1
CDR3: CATSRTGTTEAFF
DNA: TGTGCCACCAGCAGAACAGGGACCACTGAAGCTTTCTTT

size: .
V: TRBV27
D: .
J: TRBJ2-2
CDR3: CASSSRNRAVNTGELFF
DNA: TGTGCCAGCAGTTCCCGCAACAGGGCCGTGAACACCGGGGAGCTGTTTTTT

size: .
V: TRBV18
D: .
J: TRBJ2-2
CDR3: CASSPGGSSTGELFF
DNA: TGTGCCAGCTCACCAGGGGGCTCGAGCACCGGGGAGCTGTTTTTT

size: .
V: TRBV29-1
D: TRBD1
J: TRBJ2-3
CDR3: CSVAGTGLGTDTQYF
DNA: TGCAGCGTCGCGGGGACAGGTTTGGGCACAGATACGCAGTATTTT

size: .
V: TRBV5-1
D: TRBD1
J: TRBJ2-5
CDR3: CASSSTTGTGAETQYF
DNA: TGCGCCAGCAGCTCTACAACCGGGACAGGGGCAGAGACCCAGTACTTC

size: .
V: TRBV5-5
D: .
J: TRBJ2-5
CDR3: CASSSRGSQETQYF
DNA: TGTGCCAGCAGCTCACGGGGGTCCCAAGAGACCCAGTACTTC

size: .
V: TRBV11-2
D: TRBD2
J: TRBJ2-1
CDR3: CASSLIPSLAGGLEQFF
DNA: TGTGCCAGCAGCTTAATACCCTCCCTAGCGGGAGGTCTTGAGCAGTTCTTC

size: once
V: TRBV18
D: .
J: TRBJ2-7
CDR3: CASSPVPPLSYEQYF
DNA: TGTGCCAGCTCACCAGTTCCTCCACTCTCCTACGAGCAGTACTTC

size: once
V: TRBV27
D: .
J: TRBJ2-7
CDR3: CASSSRPYEQYF
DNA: TGTGCCAGCAGTTCGCGCCCCTACGAGCAGTACTTC

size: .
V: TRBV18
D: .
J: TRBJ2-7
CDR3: CASSQVGNLDGEQYF
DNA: TGTGCCAGCTCACAGGTCGGGAACCTAGATGGCGAGCAGTACTTC

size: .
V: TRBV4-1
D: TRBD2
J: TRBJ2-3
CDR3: CASSQLLAGGRDTQYF
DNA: TGCGCCAGCAGCCAACTACTAGCGGGAGGGCGAGATACGCAGTATTTT

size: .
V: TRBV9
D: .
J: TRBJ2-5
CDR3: CASSRDGRQETQYF
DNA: TGTGCCAGCAGTCGTGATGGGCGTCAAGAGACCCAGTACTTC

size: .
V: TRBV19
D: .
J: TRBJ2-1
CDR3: CASSIRGGVSYNEQFF
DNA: TGTGCCAGTAGTATAAGGGGGGGAGTATCCTACAATGAGCAGTTCTTC

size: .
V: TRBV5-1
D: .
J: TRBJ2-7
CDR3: CASSLTSLVSSSYEQYF
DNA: TGCGCCAGCAGCTTGACTAGTTTAGTATCGAGCTCCTACGAGCAGTACTTC

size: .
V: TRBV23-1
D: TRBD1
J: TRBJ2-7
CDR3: CASSQPTGGYEQYF
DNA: TGCGCCAGCAGTCAACCGACAGGGGGTTACGAGCAGTACTTC

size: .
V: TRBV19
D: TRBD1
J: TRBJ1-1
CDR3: CASSMTGLVEAFF
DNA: TGTGCCAGTAGTATGACAGGGTTGGTTGAAGCTTTCTTT

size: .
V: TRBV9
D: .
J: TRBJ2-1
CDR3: CASSVDIADYNEQFF
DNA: TGTGCCAGCAGCGTAGATATAGCGGACTACAATGAGCAGTTCTTC

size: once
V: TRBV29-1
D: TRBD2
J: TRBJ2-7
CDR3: CSVEELAGSYEQYF
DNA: TGCAGCGTTGAAGAATTAGCGGGTTCCTACGAGCAGTACTTC

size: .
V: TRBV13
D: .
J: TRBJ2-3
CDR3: CASLGRSHTQYF
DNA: TGTGCCAGCTTGGGCCGGTCGCATACGCAGTATTTT

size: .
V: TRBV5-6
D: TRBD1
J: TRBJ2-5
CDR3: CASSAYRGRAQETQYF
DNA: TGTGCCAGCAGCGCCTACAGGGGTCGGGCGCAAGAGACCCAGTACTTC

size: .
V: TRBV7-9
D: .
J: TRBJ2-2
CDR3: CASRLRGFGALNTGELFF
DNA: TGTGCCAGCAGGTTAAGGGGCTTCGGAGCTCTGAACACCGGGGAGCTGTTTTTT

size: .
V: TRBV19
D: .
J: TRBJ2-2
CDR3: CASSIDSGTPSGELFF
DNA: TGTGCCAGTAGTATAGATTCCGGGACACCGTCCGGGGAGCTGTTTTTT

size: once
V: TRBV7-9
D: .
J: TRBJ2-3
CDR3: CASSSEATDTQYF
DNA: TGTGCCAGCAGCTCCGAGGCCACAGATACGCAGTATTTT

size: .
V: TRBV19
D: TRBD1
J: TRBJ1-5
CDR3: CASSLTGDQPQHF
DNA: TGTGCCAGTAGTCTAACAGGGGATCAGCCCCAGCATTTT

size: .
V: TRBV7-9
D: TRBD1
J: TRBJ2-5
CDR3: CASSLGDRVVQETQYF
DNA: TGTGCCAGCAGCTTGGGGGACAGGGTGGTCCAAGAGACCCAGTACTTC

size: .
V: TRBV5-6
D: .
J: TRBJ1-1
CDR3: CASRGLGQNTEAFF
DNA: TGTGCCAGCAGGGGACTGGGGCAGAACACTGAAGCTTTCTTT

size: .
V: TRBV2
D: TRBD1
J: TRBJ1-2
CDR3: CASSEALRDRGDYGYTF
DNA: TGTGCCAGCAGTGAAGCGCTTCGGGACAGGGGCGACTATGGCTACACCTTC

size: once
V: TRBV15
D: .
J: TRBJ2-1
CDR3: CATSRERRGEQFF
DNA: TGTGCCACCAGCAGAGAAAGGCGGGGTGAGCAGTTCTTC

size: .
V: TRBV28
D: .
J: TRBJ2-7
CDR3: CASSLTAGIPYEQYF
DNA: TGTGCCAGCAGTCTAACGGCCGGGATCCCCTACGAGCAGTACTTC

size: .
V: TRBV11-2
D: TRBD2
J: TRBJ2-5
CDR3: CASSSRGFGQETQYF
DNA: TGTGCCAGCAGCTCGCGGGGGTTTGGGCAAGAGACCCAGTACTTC

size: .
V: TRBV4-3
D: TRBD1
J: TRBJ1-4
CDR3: CASSQGTGAGEKLFF
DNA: TGCGCCAGCAGCCAAGGGACAGGTGCCGGTGAAAAACTGTTTTTT

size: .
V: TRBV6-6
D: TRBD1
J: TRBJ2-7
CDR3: CASSSQGRALLGEQYF
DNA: TGTGCCAGCAGTTCACAGGGGCGGGCCCTCCTGGGCGAGCAGTACTTC

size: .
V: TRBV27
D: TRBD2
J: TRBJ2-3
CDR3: CASSPIAGTSTDTQYF
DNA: TGTGCCAGCAGTCCCATAGCGGGGACTAGCACAGATACGCAGTATTTT

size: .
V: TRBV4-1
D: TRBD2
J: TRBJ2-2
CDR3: CASSRLLQGLAGGSGGELFF
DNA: TGCGCCAGCAGCCGCCTCCTTCAGGGGCTAGCGGGAGGATCGGGCGGGGAGCTGTTTTTT

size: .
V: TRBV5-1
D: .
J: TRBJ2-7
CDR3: CASRSAYEQYF
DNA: TGCGCCAGCAGGTCCGCCTACGAGCAGTACTTC

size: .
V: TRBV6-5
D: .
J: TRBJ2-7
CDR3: CASSYSSFYEQYF
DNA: TGTGCCAGCAGTTACTCCTCTTTTTACGAGCAGTACTTC

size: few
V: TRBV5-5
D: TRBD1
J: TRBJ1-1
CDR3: CASSMMAGTGGEAFF
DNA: TGTGCCAGCAGCATGATGGCCGGGACAGGGGGCGAAGCTTTCTTT

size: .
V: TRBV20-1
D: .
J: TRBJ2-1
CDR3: CSARLANEQFF
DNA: TGCAGTGCTAGACTAGCCAATGAGCAGTTCTTC

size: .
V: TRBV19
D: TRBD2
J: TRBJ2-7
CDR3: CASRAGTSGTYEQYF
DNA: TGTGCCTCTCGAGCCGGGACTAGCGGAACCTACGAGCAGTACTTC

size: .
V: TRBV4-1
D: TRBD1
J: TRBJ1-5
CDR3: CASSQDPVGGTGNQPQHF
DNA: TGCGCCAGCAGCCAAGATCCCGTAGGGGGGACAGGCAATCAGCCCCAGCATTTT

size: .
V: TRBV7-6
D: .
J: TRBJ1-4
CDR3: CASGVSRDGEKLFF
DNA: TGTGCCAGCGGGGTCAGCAGGGATGGTGAAAAACTGTTTTTT

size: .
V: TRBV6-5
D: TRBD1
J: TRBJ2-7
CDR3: CASSYWDRGDEQYF
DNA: TGTGCCAGCAGTTACTGGGACAGGGGGGACGAGCAGTACTTC

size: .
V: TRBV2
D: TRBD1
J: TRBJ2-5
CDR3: CASTVVGQGAKETQYF
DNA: TGTGCCAGCACAGTTGTAGGACAGGGGGCAAAAGAGACCCAGTACTTC

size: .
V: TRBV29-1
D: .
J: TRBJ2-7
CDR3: CSVEGSYAYEQYF
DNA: TGCAGCGTTGAAGGTAGTTATGCCTACGAGCAGTACTTC

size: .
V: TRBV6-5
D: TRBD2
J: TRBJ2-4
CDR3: CASSYSLAGGNIQYF
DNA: TGTGCCAGCAGTTACTCTCTAGCGGGAGGAAACATTCAGTACTTC

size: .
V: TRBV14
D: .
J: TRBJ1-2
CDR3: CASSQVRGYDYGYTF
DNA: TGTGCCAGCAGCCAAGTTAGGGGTTACGACTATGGCTACACCTTC

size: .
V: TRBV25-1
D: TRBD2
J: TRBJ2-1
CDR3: CASSELGVAGETYNEQFF
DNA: TGTGCCAGCAGTGAATTGGGAGTAGCGGGAGAAACCTACAATGAGCAGTTCTTC

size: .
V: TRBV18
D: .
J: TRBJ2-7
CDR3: CASSPYRRTQGVVTTYEQYF
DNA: TGTGCCAGCTCACCATATAGGCGGACCCAGGGTGTAGTTACTACCTACGAGCAGTACTTC

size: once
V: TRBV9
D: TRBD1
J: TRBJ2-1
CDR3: CASSVDPTGGLYNEQFF
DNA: TGTGCCAGCAGCGTAGACCCGACAGGGGGACTCTACAATGAGCAGTTCTTC

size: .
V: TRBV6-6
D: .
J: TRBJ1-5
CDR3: CASSGSPGVSNQPQHF
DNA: TGTGCCAGCTCTGGGAGTCCGGGGGTGAGCAATCAGCCCCAGCATTTT

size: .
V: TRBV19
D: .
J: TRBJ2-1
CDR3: CASSIEVSSYNEQFF
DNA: TGTGCCAGTAGTATAGAAGTTAGTTCCTACAATGAGCAGTTCTTC